The 27 T cell receptor beta chains below all came from one sample that was sequenced in a study of blood T cell repertoires in COVID-19. Only in-frame clones appear in the TCRdb table, and some are missing; sequencing was by immunoSEQ multiplex PCR. The sample has approximately 77,000 clones, 85% seen once; the top ten hold 9.6%. The sample consisted of peripheral blood. These receptors originate from a man aged 45 to 65 with COVID-19, enrolled during active disease.

The chain links TRBV28 to TRBJ1-2; 7 nucleotides align to TRBD1. The V gene's germline CDR1 is MDHEN and CDR2 SYDVKM. CDR3 length equals 13 residues. With V trimmed by 6 bases and J by 4 bases, 5 bases remained unmatched. CDR3 residues: CASRGTVVYGYTF. CDR3 DNA sequence: TGTGCCAGCAGAGGGACAGTCGTCTATGGCTACACCTTC.

The chain carries TRBV10-3 and TRBJ1-4; D call uncertain. Trimming left V 10 bases short and J 8 bases short, with 11 bases between. Germline assignment: CDR1 ENHRY and CDR2 SYGVKD. This CDR3 spans 11 amino acids. CDR3 sequence reads: CATSGGEKLFF. DNA of the CDR3: TGTGCCACCTCGGGTGGGGAAAAACTGTTTTTT.

The sample holds a few counts of this clone. This chain joins TRBV6-5 and TRBJ2-5, with a weak D call TRBD1 (5 bases). The length of the CDR3 is 15 residues. Germline loops: CDR1 MNHEY, CDR2 SVGAGI. The V gene lost 7 bases and the J gene lost 1 base, with 16 bases spanning the gap. Here the CDR3 DNA reads TGTGCCAGCACCCCCCTGGGGCTATTCCAAGAGACCCAGTACTTC. Amino acid sequence: CASTPLGLFQETQYF.

This clone was recorded once. This chain connects TRBV5-6 to TRBJ1-2, with D tentatively TRBD1 (6 bases). V was pared by 4 bases and J by 4 bases, with 14 bases between. CDR3 length equals 14 residues. The V gene's germline CDR1 is SGHDT and CDR2 YYEEEE. Here the CDR3 reads CASSSLQGAYGYTF. CDR3 nucleotides: TGTGCCAGCAGCAGCTTACAGGGAGCCTATGGCTACACCTTC.

The rearrangement links TRBV11-2 to TRBJ2-1, with 9 nucleotides matching TRBD2. Trimming took 3 bases from V and 1 from J; bases not matched to a gene: 7. The CDR3 totals 17 residues. Per germline, CDR1 SGHAT and CDR2 FQNNGV. The CDR3 here is CASSFLTSGASYNEQFF. In DNA form, the CDR3 reads TGTGCCAGCAGCTTTCTGACTAGCGGAGCGTCCTACAATGAGCAGTTCTTC.

The V gene is TRBV7-3, the J gene TRBJ2-1, with 8 nucleotides matching TRBD2. The CDR3 spans 15 residues. Germline trimming cut 5 bases from V and 6 bases from J; bases unmatched to any gene: 9. CDR1 is SGHTA, CDR2 FQGTGA, per germline. The CDR3 spells CASSPQGLDGNEQFF. DNA of the CDR3: TGTGCCAGCAGCCCCCAGGGACTAGATGGCAATGAGCAGTTCTTC.

This clone was seen a few times. J is TRBJ2-1 and V is TRBV19; 14 nucleotides line up with TRBD2. V lost 7 bases to trimming and J lost 8 bases; unmatched junction nucleotides: 10. There are 16 residues in the CDR3. Germline-derived CDR1 and CDR2 are LNHDA and SQIVND (reference sequence). CDR3 region: CASKPAGLAGVHEQFF. The CDR3 DNA is TGTGCCAGTAAGCCTGCGGGACTAGCGGGAGTACATGAGCAGTTCTTC.

This chain connects TRBV5-1 to TRBJ2-3; D is possibly TRBD1 (6 bases). Germline V CDR1 and CDR2: SGHRS, YFSETQ. The CDR3 sequence is 15 residues long. V was clipped by 0 bases and J by 0 bases, with 8 bases between them. The CDR3 loop is CASSLDGTSTDTQYF. The DNA of the CDR3 is TGCGCCAGCAGCTTGGACGGGACAAGCACAGATACGCAGTATTTT.

CDR3 in amino acids: CASRGQYDDEQFF. In nucleotides, the CDR3 is TGTGCCAGCAGGGGACAGTACGACGATGAGCAGTTCTTC. V usage is TRBV21-1 and J usage is TRBJ2-1; TRBD1 is taken as the D call from the table, unchecked against the DNA. TRBV21-1 counts as a pseudogene. The CDR3 sequence is 13 residues long.

This clone was counted only a few times. V gene TRBV4-1 combines with J gene TRBJ1-3; 9 bases fit TRBD1. CDR1 is MGHRA and CDR2 is YSYEKL in the germline V gene. Trimming took 0 bases from V and 5 from J; bases not matched to a gene: 5. This CDR3 contains 16 residues. This CDR3 reads CASSQDWDRVRNTIYF. The CDR3 nucleotides read TGCGCCAGCAGCCAAGATTGGGACAGGGTTAGAAACACCATATATTTT.

The J gene is TRBJ1-1, the V gene TRBV6-2 or TRBV6-3; D uncertain. Trimming took 4 bases from V and 0 from J, leaving 9 bases between them. Germline V gene sequence: CDR1 MNHEY, CDR2 SVGEGT. The CDR3 length is 14 residues. The CDR3 region has the DNA TGTGCCAGCAGTTTCTACAGAATGAACACTGAAGCTTTCTTT. Encoded protein: CASSFYRMNTEAFF.

The chain couples TRBV7-3 to TRBJ2-3, with TRBD2 matching 8 bases. Germline V gene lookup returns CDR1 SGHTA and CDR2 FQGTGA. The CDR3 is 18 residues long. Trimming removed 1 base from V and 6 bases from J; junction bases left unmatched: 15. The CDR3, as DNA: TGTGCCAGCAGCTTAATCGCCGGTAGCGGGAAGTTGGGCGATACGCAGTATTTT. It encodes CASSLIAGSGKLGDTQYF.

The chain combines TRBV28 with TRBJ1-2, with 12 bases lining up with TRBD1. Germline V gene data show CDR1 as MDHEN and CDR2 as SYDVKM. There are 14 residues in the CDR3. V lost 4 bases, J lost 8 bases, and 5 bases stayed unmatched. Written as DNA, the CDR3 is TGTGCCAGCAGTTCGGGACAGGGGGCGGGCGGCTACACCTTC. The encoded protein is CASSSGQGAGGYTF.

This clone was observed once. V gene TRBV7-3 combines with J gene TRBJ1-1, with D maybe TRBD1 (5 bases). V was clipped by 0 bases and J by 0 bases, with 8 bases between them. Germline lookup yields CDR1 SGHTA and CDR2 FQGTGA. There are 15 residues in the CDR3. CDR3 nucleotide sequence: TGTGCCAGCAGCTTAACTGGAGGGGTGAACACTGAAGCTTTCTTT. It is translated as CASSLTGGVNTEAFF.

This chain joins TRBV25-1 and TRBJ2-5, with D possibly being TRBD2 (5 bases). From germline, CDR1 is MGHDK and CDR2 SYGVNS. This CDR3 is built from 14 residues. Trimming left V 2 bases short and J 5 bases short, with 12 bases between. This CDR3 reads CASSEQEGRETQYF. DNA of the CDR3: TGTGCCAGCAGTGAACAAGAGGGCCGGGAGACCCAGTACTTC.

The V gene is TRBV3-1 (or the pseudogene TRBV3-2), the J gene TRBJ1-2; 7 bases are shared with TRBD1. This CDR3 is built from 13 residues. After removal of 6 bases from V and 5 bases from J, the junction contained 6 bases not matched to a gene. Germline loops: CDR1 LGHDT, CDR2 YNNKEL (reference sequence). CDR3 bases: TGTGCCAGCAGTCCACAGGGGCATTATGGCTACACCTTC. Amino acids: CASSPQGHYGYTF.

The chain is built from TRBV7-2 and TRBJ2-7, with 9 bases that match TRBD1. From germline, CDR1 is SGHTA and CDR2 FQGNSA. V shed 4 bases, J shed 3 bases, and the junction held 1 base outside the gene matches. The CDR3 spans 13 residues. The CDR3 is CASSSDRGYEQYF. CDR3 nucleotide sequence: TGTGCCAGCAGCTCGGACAGGGGCTACGAGCAGTACTTC.

V and J are TRBV11-1 and TRBJ2-2; 9 nucleotides line up with TRBD2. The CDR3 extends over 16 amino acids. The V gene's germline CDR1 is SGHAT and CDR2 FQDESV (reference sequence). Trimming took 5 bases from V and 4 from J; bases not matched to a gene: 8. The DNA for the CDR3 is TGTGCCAGCAGCCCATCTAGCGGGAAGTTCACCGGGGAGCTGTTTTTT. This translates into CASSPSSGKFTGELFF.

Remarks on this clone: The junction differs from germline at one of its ends, possibly a read error. The chain has TRBV27 and TRBJ2-6, with 7 bases aligning to TRBD1. There are 18 residues in the CDR3. The germline gives CDR1 MNHEY, CDR2 SMNVEV (reference sequence). This CDR3 reads CASSLSLQGYKRANVLTF. CDR3 DNA: TGTGCCAGCAGCTTATCCTTACAGGGGTATAAACGGGCCAACGTCCTGACTTTC.

CDR3 region: CASKLAGGEQFF. The DNA for the CDR3 is TGTGCCAGCAAGCTAGCGGGAGGGGAGCAGTTCTTC. The chain uses TRBV28 and TRBJ2-1, with 12 bases aligning to TRBD2. The CDR3 has 12 residues. With V trimmed by 7 bases and J by 10 bases, 2 bases remained unmatched. CDR1 is MDHEN and CDR2 is SYDVKM in the germline V gene. The whole variable domain, filled in from reference TRBV28 and TRBJ2-1, reads DVKVTQSSRYLVKRTGEKVFLECVQDMDHENMFWYRQDPGLGLRLIYFSYDVKMKEKGDIPEGYSVSREKKERFSLILESASTNQTSMYLCASKLAGGEQFFGPGTRLTVL.

The gene calls are TRBV7-9 and TRBJ1-5, with TRBD1 identical over 12 bases. The CDR3 loop spans 17 amino acids. The germline CDR1 and CDR2 sequences are SEHNR and FQNEAQ (reference sequence). The junction had 11 bases not matched to a gene; V was cut back by 5 bases and J by 6 bases. CDR3 sequence reads: CASSAHSGTGGSQPQHF. CDR3 in DNA: TGTGCCAGCAGCGCCCATTCCGGGACAGGGGGCTCTCAGCCCCAGCATTTT.

This clone was detected once. The CDR3 reads CASSLAAGGRNYYGYTF. The DNA for the CDR3 is TGTGCCAGCAGCTTAGCGGCAGGGGGCAGGAATTATTATGGCTACACCTTC. The V and J genes are TRBV7-8 and TRBJ1-2; 8 bases are a match to TRBD1. Trimming removed 0 bases from V and 5 bases from J; junction bases left unmatched: 11. The CDR3 covers 17 residues. Looked up from germline, CDR1 is SGHVS and CDR2 is FQNEAQ.

J is TRBJ1-6 and V is TRBV5-5; D perhaps matches TRBD1 (5 bases). V was cut by 2 bases and J by 5 bases, with 11 bases left in between. The CDR3 has 15 residues. Germline V CDR1 and CDR2: SGHKS, YYEKEE (reference sequence). In DNA form, the CDR3 reads TGTGCCAGCAGCTTTGCAGGGAATCATAATTCACCCCTCCACTTT. It translates to CASSFAGNHNSPLHF.

The V call is TRBV5-1, the J call TRBJ1-5, with a weak D call TRBD1 (6 bases). V lost 0 bases and J 6 bases, leaving 13 bases between the germline ends. The CDR3 contains 15 residues. In germline, CDR1 is SGHRS, CDR2 YFSETQ. As DNA, the CDR3 is TGCGCCAGCAGCTTGGAGTCAGGGGTGGGTCAGCCCCAGCATTTT. Encoded protein: CASSLESGVGQPQHF.

The chain recombines TRBV28 with TRBJ2-1, with TRBD2 as a possible D gene (6 bases). The germline V and J ends were trimmed by 3 bases and 8 bases, with 17 bases remaining between them. CDR3 length: 15 amino acids. The germline V gene has CDR1 MDHEN and CDR2 SYDVKM. CDR3 in amino acids: CASSLGDSRGYEQFF. The CDR3 nucleotides read TGTGCCAGCAGTTTGGGGGACTCCCGAGGTTATGAGCAGTTCTTC.

The chain is built from TRBV6-5 and TRBJ1-4; D may be TRBD1 (6 bases). Germline loops: CDR1 MNHEY, CDR2 SVGAGI. The CDR3 runs 16 residues. V lost 0 bases, J lost 4 bases, and 12 bases lay in between. The chain's CDR3 is CASSYSGAGFNEKLFF. DNA for the CDR3: TGTGCCAGCAGTTACTCGGGGGCAGGGTTTAATGAAAAACTGTTTTTT.

V gene TRBV12-3 or TRBV12-4 combines with J gene TRBJ1-1, with a tentative D call TRBD1 (6 bases). There are 13 residues in the CDR3. V lost 6 bases, J lost 7 bases, and 15 bases lay in between. CDR3 sequence reads: CASSWGGHREAFF. The DNA for the CDR3 is TGTGCCAGCAGCTGGGGGGGACACCGTGAAGCTTTCTTT.